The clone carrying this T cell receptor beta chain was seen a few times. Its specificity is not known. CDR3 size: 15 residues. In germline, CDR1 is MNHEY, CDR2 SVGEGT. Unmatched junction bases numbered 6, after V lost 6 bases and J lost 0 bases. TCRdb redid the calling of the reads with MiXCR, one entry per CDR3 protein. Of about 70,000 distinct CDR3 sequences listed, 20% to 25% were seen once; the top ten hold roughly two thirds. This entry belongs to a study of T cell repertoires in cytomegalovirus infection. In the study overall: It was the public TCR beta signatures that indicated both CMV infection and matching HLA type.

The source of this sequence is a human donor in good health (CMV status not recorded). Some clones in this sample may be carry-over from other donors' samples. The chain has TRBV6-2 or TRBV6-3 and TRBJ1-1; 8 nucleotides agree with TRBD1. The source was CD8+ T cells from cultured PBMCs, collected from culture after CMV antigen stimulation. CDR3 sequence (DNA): TGTGCCAGCAGGGGACAGGTTGTCATGAACACTGAAGCTTTCTTT. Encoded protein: CASRGQVVMNTEAFF.